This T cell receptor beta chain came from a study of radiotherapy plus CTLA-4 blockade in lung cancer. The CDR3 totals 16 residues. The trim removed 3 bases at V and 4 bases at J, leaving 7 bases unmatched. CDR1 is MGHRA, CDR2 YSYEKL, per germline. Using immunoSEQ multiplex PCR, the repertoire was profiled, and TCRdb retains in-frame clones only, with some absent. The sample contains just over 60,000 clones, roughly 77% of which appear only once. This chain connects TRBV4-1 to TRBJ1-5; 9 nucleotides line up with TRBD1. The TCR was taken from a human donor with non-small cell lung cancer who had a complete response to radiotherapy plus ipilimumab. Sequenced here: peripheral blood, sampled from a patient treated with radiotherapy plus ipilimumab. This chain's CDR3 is CASSHPGTGSNQPQHF. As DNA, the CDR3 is TGCGCCAGCAGCCATCCCGGGACAGGGTCGAATCAGCCCCAGCATTTT.